This T cell receptor beta chain was recorded in a study of early T cells in non-severe SARS-CoV-2 infection (dated by TCRdb to about 2021). Regarding the study in general: Because TCR sequencing relied on bulk RNA taken from unsorted whole blood, pairing of alpha and beta chains was not possible. On the study overall, not on this receptor specifically: VDJdb matching was skewed toward anti-spike CD8 responses and likely underestimated virus-specific expansions by missing private and CD4 specificities.

The library relied on 5' RACE. The instrument given in TCRdb is NextSeq 500. Unique molecular identifiers were attached to individual cDNA molecules in the TCR library protocol so that sequencing error and PCR bias could be corrected. TCR alpha and beta chains were both sequenced, and the abundances of alpha and beta sequences in each sample were closely correlated with each other. Turning to the authors' computational methods: Decombinator V4 was used to annotate TCR sequences for V gene, J gene and CDR3. Expanded TCRs were defined as changing significantly between any two time points under a Poisson model with p below 0.0001. TCR abundances were normalised to the total number of TCRs sequenced in each sample and reported as counts per million. TRAV1-2 paired with TRAJ12, TRAJ20 or TRAJ33 defined MAIT TCRs, while TRAV10 paired with TRAJ18 defined iNKT TCRs. A search of VDJdb, accessed on 1 November 2021, was run for TCRs annotated to CMV, EBV and SARS-CoV-2, with TCRs annotated for multiple antigens excluded. TCRdb reanalyzed the raw reads on its own, using fastp at Q25 for trimming and MiXCR for clone calling, and kept in-frame beta chains. Each entry is one CDR3 protein sequence, shown with its most common DNA and genes. TCRdb, not the authors, supplied the V and J calls. The sample includes roughly 86,000 distinct CDR3 sequences, with around 6% observed a single time. The ten largest clones take up 7.8% of the sample.

The sample holds a few counts of this clonotype. Its binding antigen is unknown. The record has no base qualities; no much larger clone is one base away. Ends trimmed: V by 3 bases, J by 1 base; bases unmatched to a gene: 3. The CDR3 numbers 14 residues from cysteine through phenylalanine. Only the CDR3 part of the read is kept: 42 bases, read in frame from the first base. Based on the germline V gene (reference sequence), the CDR1 and CDR2 sequences are DFQATT and SNEGSKA. The study was a case-control design nested within a healthcare worker cohort in London, UK, with weekly nasopharyngeal swab PCR tests and blood sampling. Between 23 and 31 March 2020, the week of the UK lockdown, healthcare workers were enrolled and then followed up weekly for as long as 16 weeks.

Sequencing used whole blood. The source is an adult who was a healthcare worker with PCR-confirmed SARS-CoV-2 infection or an uninfected control (not recorded which). The chain was built from TRBV20-1 and TRBJ2-3, with TRBD1 matching 8 junction bases. The DNA is as follows: TGCAGTGCTAGCCCGGGACAGGGCACAGATACGCAGTATTTT. Translation gives CSASPGQGTDTQYF.